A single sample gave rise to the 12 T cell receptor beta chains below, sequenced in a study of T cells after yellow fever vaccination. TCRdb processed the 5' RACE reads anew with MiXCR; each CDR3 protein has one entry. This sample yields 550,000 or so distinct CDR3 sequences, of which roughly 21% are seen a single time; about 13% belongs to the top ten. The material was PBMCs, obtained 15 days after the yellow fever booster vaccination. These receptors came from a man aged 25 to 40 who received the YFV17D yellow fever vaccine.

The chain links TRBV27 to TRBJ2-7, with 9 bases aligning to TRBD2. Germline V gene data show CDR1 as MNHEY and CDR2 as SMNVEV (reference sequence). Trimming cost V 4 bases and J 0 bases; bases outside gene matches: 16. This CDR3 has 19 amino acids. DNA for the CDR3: TGTGCCAGCAGTTCCCCACCTATCCTAGCGGGACTCCTCTCCTACGAGCAGTACTTC. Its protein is CASSSPPILAGLLSYEQYF.

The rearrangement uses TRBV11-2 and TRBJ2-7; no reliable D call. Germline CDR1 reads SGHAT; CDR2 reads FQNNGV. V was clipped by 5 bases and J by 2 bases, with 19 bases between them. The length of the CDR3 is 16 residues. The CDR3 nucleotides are TGTGCCAGCAGCACCTACGGATTGGGGTTTCCCTACGAGCAGTACTTC. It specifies CASSTYGLGFPYEQYF.

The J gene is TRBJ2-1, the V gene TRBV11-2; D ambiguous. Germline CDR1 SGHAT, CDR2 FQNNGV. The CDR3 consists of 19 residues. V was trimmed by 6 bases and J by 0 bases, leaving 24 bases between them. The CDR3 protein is CASRTHSRAPFGSYNEQFF. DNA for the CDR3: TGTGCCAGCAGAACCCATTCCCGTGCCCCCTTCGGCTCCTACAATGAGCAGTTCTTC.

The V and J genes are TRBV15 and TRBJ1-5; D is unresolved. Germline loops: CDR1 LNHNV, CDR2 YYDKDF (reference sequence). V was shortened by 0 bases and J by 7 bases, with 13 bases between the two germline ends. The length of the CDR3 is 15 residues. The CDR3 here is CATSRDLEAEQPQHF. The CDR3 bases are TGTGCCACCAGCAGAGATCTGGAGGCAGAACAGCCCCAGCATTTT.

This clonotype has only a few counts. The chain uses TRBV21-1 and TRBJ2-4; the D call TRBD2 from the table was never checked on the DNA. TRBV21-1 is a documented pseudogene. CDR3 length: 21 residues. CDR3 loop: CASSKEVRSGGGRALKNIQYF. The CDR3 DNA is TGTGCCAGCAGCAAAGAAGTCAGGTCGGGAGGCGGGAGGGCCCTCAAAAACATTCAGTACTTC.

Here the CDR3 DNA reads TGTGCCAGCAGCTGGGTGGAGGGCCGGGAGACCCAGTACTTC. Translating it yields CASSWVEGRETQYF. J is TRBJ2-5 and V is TRBV7-9; perhaps TRBD2 as D (6 bases). Germline lookup yields CDR1 SEHNR and CDR2 FQNEAQ (reference sequence). V was trimmed by 4 bases and J by 5 bases, leaving 14 bases between them. This CDR3 contains 14 residues.

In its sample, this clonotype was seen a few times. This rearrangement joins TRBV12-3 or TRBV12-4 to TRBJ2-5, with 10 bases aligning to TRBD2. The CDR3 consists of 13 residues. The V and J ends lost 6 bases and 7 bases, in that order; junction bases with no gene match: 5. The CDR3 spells CASRLAGLRTQYF. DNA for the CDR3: TGTGCCAGCAGACTAGCGGGGCTGCGGACCCAGTACTTC.

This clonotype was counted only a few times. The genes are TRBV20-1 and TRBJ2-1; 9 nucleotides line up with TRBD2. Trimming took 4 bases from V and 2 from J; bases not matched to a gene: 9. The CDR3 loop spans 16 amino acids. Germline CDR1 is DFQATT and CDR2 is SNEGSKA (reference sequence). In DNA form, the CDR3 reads TGCAGTGCTATACGACTAAGGACTAGCGCCTACAATGAGCAGTTCTTC. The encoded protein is CSAIRLRTSAYNEQFF.

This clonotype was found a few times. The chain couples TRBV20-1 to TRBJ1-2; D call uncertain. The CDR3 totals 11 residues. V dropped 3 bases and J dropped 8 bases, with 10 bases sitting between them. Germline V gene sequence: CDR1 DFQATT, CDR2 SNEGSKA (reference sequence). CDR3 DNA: TGCAGTGCTAGGGGGAGGGAAGGCTACACCTTC. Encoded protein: CSARGREGYTF.

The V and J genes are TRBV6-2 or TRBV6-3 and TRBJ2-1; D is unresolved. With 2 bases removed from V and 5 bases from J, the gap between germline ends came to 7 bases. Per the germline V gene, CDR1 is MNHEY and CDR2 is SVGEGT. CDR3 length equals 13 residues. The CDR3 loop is CASSYIGNNEQFF. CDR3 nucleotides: TGTGCCAGCAGTTACATAGGGAACAATGAGCAGTTCTTC.

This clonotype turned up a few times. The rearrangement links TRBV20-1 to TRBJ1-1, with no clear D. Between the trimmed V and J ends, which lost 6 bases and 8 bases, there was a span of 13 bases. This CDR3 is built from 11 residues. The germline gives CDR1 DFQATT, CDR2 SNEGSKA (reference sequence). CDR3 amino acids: CSAPLGFEAFF. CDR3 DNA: TGCAGTGCCCCCTTGGGATTCGAAGCTTTCTTT.

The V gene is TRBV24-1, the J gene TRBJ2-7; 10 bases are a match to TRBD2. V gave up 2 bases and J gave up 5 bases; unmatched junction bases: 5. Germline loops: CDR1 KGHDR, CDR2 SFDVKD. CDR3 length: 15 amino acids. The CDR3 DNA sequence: TGTGCCACCAGTGATTCGGCTAGCGGGAGTGACGAGCAGTACTTC. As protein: CATSDSASGSDEQYF.